A selection of T cell receptor beta chains follows, all from one sample in a study of tumor and adjacent non-tumor tissue in lung cancer. TCRdb used MiXCR to reprocess the multiplex PCR reads, holding one entry per CDR3 protein. The table shows 100,000 or so distinct CDR3 sequences, with around three quarters occurring only once. Sequences were obtained from distant non-tumor lung tissue. These receptors were obtained from a man aged 55 to 69 with small cell lung cancer. The CDR3 runs from the conserved cysteine through the conserved F or W. Each record gives: CDR3 protein, CDR3 DNA, J gene, V gene, D gene, clone size. A D gene is named only where the DNA matches it firmly. The size entry is marked missing in some rows and otherwise reads once, few, many or a size class.

CDR3aa: CASFLNTGELFF; CDR3nt: TGTGCCAGCTTTCTCAACACCGGGGAGCTGTTTTTT; j_gene: TRBJ2-2; v_gene: TRBV7-8; d_gene: -; abundance: -
CDR3aa: CTSNMGLAGGSDEQFF; CDR3nt: TGTACCAGCAACATGGGACTAGCGGGAGGGTCTGATGAGCAGTTCTTC; j_gene: TRBJ2-1; v_gene: TRBV11-2; d_gene: TRBD2; abundance: -
CDR3aa: CASNLGVAGGYYYNELFF; CDR3nt: TGTGCCAGCAACTTAGGAGTAGCGGGAGGCTACTACTACAATGAGCTGTTTTTC; j_gene: TRBJ2-1; v_gene: TRBV11-2; d_gene: TRBD2; abundance: -
CDR3aa: CSASPASGFSYKQYF; CDR3nt: TGCAGTGCTAGTCCGGCTAGCGGCTTCTCCTACAAGCAGTACTTC; j_gene: TRBJ2-7; v_gene: TRBV20-1; d_gene: TRBD2; abundance: -
CDR3aa: CASSRNSENIQYF; CDR3nt: TGTGCCAGCAGCCGGAATTCAGAAAACATTCAGTACTTC; j_gene: TRBJ2-4; v_gene: TRBV5-4; d_gene: -; abundance: many
CDR3aa: CASSFYGSGGGQPQHF; CDR3nt: TGTGCCAGCAGTTTCTACGGGTCAGGGGGCGGTCAGCCCCAGCATTTT; j_gene: TRBJ1-5; v_gene: TRBV12-3/TRBV12-4; d_gene: TRBD1; abundance: -
CDR3aa: CARSLEAGLIEQFF; CDR3nt: TGTGCCCGCAGCTTAGAGGCAGGGTTGATTGAGCAATTCTTC; j_gene: TRBJ2-1; v_gene: TRBV11-2; d_gene: -; abundance: -
CDR3aa: CASNLVGQGSHGYTF; CDR3nt: TGCGCCAGCAACTTGGTAGGACAGGGATCCCATGGCTACACCTTC; j_gene: TRBJ1-2; v_gene: TRBV5-1; d_gene: TRBD1; abundance: -
CDR3aa: CTSSLVFDTQYF; CDR3nt: TGTACCAGTAGCTTAGTCTTCGATACGCAGTATTTT; j_gene: TRBJ2-3; v_gene: TRBV11-3; d_gene: -; abundance: -
CDR3aa: CVSSGGYSNQPQHF; CDR3nt: TGTGTCAGTTCAGGGGGCTATAGCAATCAGCCCCAGCATTTT; j_gene: TRBJ1-5; v_gene: TRBV6-1; d_gene: TRBD1; abundance: -
CDR3aa: CASSQDGPSGSTDTQYF; CDR3nt: TGTGCCAGCAGCCAAGATGGTCCAAGCGGGAGCACAGATACGCAGTATTTT; j_gene: TRBJ2-3; v_gene: TRBV4-2; d_gene: -; abundance: many
CDR3aa: CASRLEAGLVKQFF; CDR3nt: TGTGCCAGCAGGTTAGAGGCAGGGTTGGTTAAACAGTTCTTC; j_gene: TRBJ2-1; v_gene: TRBV11-2; d_gene: -; abundance: -
CDR3aa: CTSSVAHTAFQETQYF; CDR3nt: TGTACCAGCAGTGTAGCACACACCGCGTTTCAAGAGACCCAGTACTTC; j_gene: TRBJ2-5; v_gene: TRBV6-1; d_gene: -; abundance: -
CDR3aa: CATRTSPDEQYF; CDR3nt: TGTGCCACCCGGACTAGTCCCGACGAGCAGTACTTC; j_gene: TRBJ2-7; v_gene: TRBV28; d_gene: TRBD2; abundance: -
CDR3aa: CASSLRGTRIMNNEASF; CDR3nt: TGTGCCAGCAGCTTGCGAGGGACAAGGATCATGAACAATGAAGCTTCCTTT; j_gene: TRBJ1-1; v_gene: TRBV5-4; d_gene: -; abundance: once
CDR3aa: CSVEGEVGGERYF; CDR3nt: TGCAGCGTTGAAGGGGAGGTGGGAGGCGAGCGGTACTTC; j_gene: TRBJ2-7; v_gene: TRBV29-1; d_gene: -; abundance: -
CDR3aa: CSVREGALF; CDR3nt: TGCAGTGTTCGCGAGGGAGCTTTATTT; j_gene: TRBJ1-1; v_gene: TRBV29-1; d_gene: -; abundance: -
CDR3aa: CASRVGGGKGTDTQYF; CDR3nt: TGTGCCAGCAGGGTCGGAGGGGGGAAGGGCACAGATACGCAGTATTTT; j_gene: TRBJ2-3; v_gene: TRBV6-5; d_gene: -; abundance: -
CDR3aa: CASNSGTENNEQFF; CDR3nt: TGTGCCAGCAATTCCGGGACAGAGAATAATGAGCAGTTCTTC; j_gene: TRBJ2-1; v_gene: TRBV12-3/TRBV12-4; d_gene: TRBD1; abundance: once
CDR3aa: CASRETGTIRNYGYTF; CDR3nt: TGTGCCAGCAGGGAGACAGGCACTATTCGCAACTATGGCTACACCTTT; j_gene: TRBJ1-2; v_gene: TRBV5-5; d_gene: -; abundance: -
CDR3aa: CAISDPPGGKDELFF; CDR3nt: TGTGCTATCAGTGACCCACCAGGCGGGAAAGATGAGCTGTTCTTC; j_gene: TRBJ2-1; v_gene: TRBV10-3; d_gene: -; abundance: -
CDR3aa: CASSAPRLARIYNEQFF; CDR3nt: TGTGCCAGCAGCGCGCCAAGGCTAGCGAGAATCTACAATGAGCAGTTCTTC; j_gene: TRBJ2-1; v_gene: TRBV6-1; d_gene: -; abundance: -
CDR3aa: CASSPAPASPDTQYF; CDR3nt: TGTGCCAGCAGCCCGGCGCCAGCAAGCCCAGATACGCAGTATTTT; j_gene: TRBJ2-3; v_gene: TRBV11-2; d_gene: -; abundance: -
CDR3aa: CASTLAPCSNTWELFF; CDR3nt: TGTGCCAGCACTTTAGCTCCTTGCTCGAACACCTGGGAGCTGTTTTTT; j_gene: TRBJ2-2; v_gene: TRBV6-2/TRBV6-3; d_gene: -; abundance: -
CDR3aa: CASSQDQREAGTQYF; CDR3nt: TGTGCCAGCAGCCAGGATCAGCGGGAGGCCGGAACGCAGTATTTT; j_gene: TRBJ2-3; v_gene: TRBV7-2; d_gene: TRBD2; abundance: -
CDR3aa: CASSSKQDSTDTQYF; CDR3nt: TGTGCCAGCAGCTCTAAACAGGATAGCACAGATACGCAGTATTTT; j_gene: TRBJ2-3; v_gene: TRBV11-2; d_gene: -; abundance: -
CDR3aa: CASSQDTIPQGARPQFF; CDR3nt: TGCGCCAGCAGCCAAGACACGATCCCCCAGGGGGCACGCCCTCAGTTCTTC; j_gene: TRBJ2-1; v_gene: TRBV4-1; d_gene: TRBD1; abundance: -
CDR3aa: CASTLSSSYNEQLF; CDR3nt: TGCGCCAGCACTCTGAGTAGCTCCTACAATGAGCAACTCTTC; j_gene: TRBJ2-1; v_gene: TRBV5-1; d_gene: -; abundance: -
CDR3aa: CANSLLDSPLQF; CDR3nt: TGTGCCAACAGTTTGTTGGATTCACCCCTCCAGTTT; j_gene: TRBJ1-6; v_gene: TRBV12-3/TRBV12-4; d_gene: -; abundance: -
CDR3aa: CASTKPDRTHEQFF; CDR3nt: TGTGCCAGTACCAAACCGGACAGGACCCATGAGCAGTTCTTC; j_gene: TRBJ2-1; v_gene: TRBV6-6; d_gene: TRBD1; abundance: -
CDR3aa: CSARKGGSEQFF; CDR3nt: TGCAGTGCTAGAAAGGGAGGGAGTGAGCAGTTCTTC; j_gene: TRBJ2-1; v_gene: TRBV20-1; d_gene: TRBD2; abundance: many
CDR3aa: CASSLDPNLPLHF; CDR3nt: TGCGCCAGCAGCTTAGACCCAAATTTACCCCTCCACTTC; j_gene: TRBJ1-6; v_gene: TRBV5-1; d_gene: -; abundance: -
CDR3aa: CASSFGRGMNSEAFF; CDR3nt: TGCGCCAGCAGTTTCGGTCGGGGGATGAACTCTGAAGCTTTCTTT; j_gene: TRBJ1-1; v_gene: TRBV12-3/TRBV12-4; d_gene: -; abundance: -
CDR3aa: CVSNHDQHGAQHF; CDR3nt: TGTGTCAGCAACCATGACCAGCATGGAGCCCAGCATTTT; j_gene: TRBJ1-5; v_gene: TRBV11-2; d_gene: -; abundance: -
CDR3aa: CDSSYSGGVGNEQSF; CDR3nt: TGTGACAGCAGCTACTCTGGAGGAGTGGGTAATGAGCAGTCCTTC; j_gene: TRBJ2-1; v_gene: TRBV6-5; d_gene: -; abundance: once
CDR3aa: CAGSLGAPEANELFF; CDR3nt: TGCGCCGGCAGCTTGGGGGCCCCGGAAGCCAATGAACTGTTCTTC; j_gene: TRBJ2-1; v_gene: TRBV5-1; d_gene: -; abundance: once
CDR3aa: CASSPLAGAYNEQFF; CDR3nt: TGTGCCAGCAGCCCCCTAGCGGGAGCCTACAATGAGCAGTTCTTC; j_gene: TRBJ2-1; v_gene: TRBV11-2; d_gene: TRBD2; abundance: -
CDR3aa: CDSSATPCWVPSTSIGEQFF; CDR3nt: TGTGACAGCAGCGCCACTCCCTGTTGGGTCCCATCCACAAGTATTGGAGAGCAGTTCTTC; j_gene: TRBJ2-1; v_gene: TRBV11-1; d_gene: -; abundance: -
CDR3aa: CASIFGGTDTQYF; CDR3nt: TGTGCCAGCATATTCGGGGGCACAGATACGCAGTATTTT; j_gene: TRBJ2-3; v_gene: TRBV6-5; d_gene: -; abundance: -
CDR3aa: CALRVGTGTDTQYF; CDR3nt: TGTGCCTTGCGTGTTGGGACAGGCACAGATACGCAGTATTTT; j_gene: TRBJ2-3; v_gene: TRBV30; d_gene: TRBD1; abundance: -
CDR3aa: CASSLRGGGLGSEANVLTF; CDR3nt: TGCGCCAGCAGCCTCAGAGGGGGCGGCTTAGGCTCTGAGGCCAATGTCCTGACTTTC; j_gene: TRBJ2-6; v_gene: TRBV4-1; d_gene: TRBD1; abundance: -
CDR3aa: CATHLWGKPYNEQFF; CDR3nt: TGTGCCACCCACTTGTGGGGGAAGCCCTACAATGAGCAGTTCTTC; j_gene: TRBJ2-1; v_gene: TRBV12-3/TRBV12-4; d_gene: -; abundance: many
CDR3aa: CASSSYRGQAEGGYTF; CDR3nt: TGTGCCAGCAGTTCCTACAGGGGGCAGGCCGAGGGGGGCTACACCTTC; j_gene: TRBJ1-2; v_gene: TRBV6-5; d_gene: TRBD1; abundance: many
CDR3aa: CASSPGGSPTGELFF; CDR3nt: TGTGCCAGCAGCCCTGGCGGGAGCCCCACCGGGGAGCTGTTTTTT; j_gene: TRBJ2-2; v_gene: TRBV7-3; d_gene: TRBD2; abundance: few
CDR3aa: CSIGPPTVNEVF; CDR3nt: TGCAGCATTGGCCCTCCGACAGTAAATGAGGTCTTC; j_gene: TRBJ2-1; v_gene: TRBV29-1; d_gene: -; abundance: -
CDR3aa: CASRTRGGMNTEVFF; CDR3nt: TGCGCCAGCAGGACTCGGGGAGGCATGAACACTGAAGTTTTCTTT; j_gene: TRBJ1-1; v_gene: TRBV13; d_gene: -; abundance: -
CDR3aa: CAISQDGTDLSTDTQYF; CDR3nt: TGCGCCATCAGCCAAGATGGGACAGACCTTAGCACAGATACGCAGTATTTT; j_gene: TRBJ2-3; v_gene: TRBV4-1; d_gene: TRBD1; abundance: -
CDR3aa: CASSRERRSSYNEQFF; CDR3nt: TGTGCCAGCAGTCGGGAGCGGAGGAGCTCCTACAATGAGCAGTTCTTC; j_gene: TRBJ2-1; v_gene: TRBV6-1; d_gene: -; abundance: -
CDR3aa: CAINKLEGLAGPVELFF; CDR3nt: TGTGCCATCAATAAGCTGGAGGGACTAGCGGGACCCGTGGAGCTGTTTTTT; j_gene: TRBJ2-2; v_gene: TRBV10-3; d_gene: TRBD2; abundance: -
CDR3aa: CATSVAEGEAQYF; CDR3nt: TGTGCCACCAGCGTAGCGGAAGGAGAGGCCCAGTACTTC; j_gene: TRBJ2-5; v_gene: TRBV15; d_gene: -; abundance: -
CDR3aa: CGRGFDTEAFF; CDR3nt: TGCGGGCGGGGTTTTGACACTGAAGCTTTCTTT; j_gene: TRBJ1-1; v_gene: TRBV29-1; d_gene: -; abundance: -
CDR3aa: CASSLASGTENTEAFF; CDR3nt: TGTGCCAGCAGTTTGGCCTCCGGGACAGAGAATACTGAAGCTTTCTTT; j_gene: TRBJ1-1; v_gene: TRBV5-6; d_gene: TRBD1; abundance: -
CDR3aa: CGSSYSLGSGSSTYNEQFF; CDR3nt: TGTGGCAGCAGTTATTCCCTTGGTAGCGGGAGCAGCACCTATAATGAGCAGTTCTTC; j_gene: TRBJ2-1; v_gene: TRBV6-5; d_gene: TRBD2; abundance: -